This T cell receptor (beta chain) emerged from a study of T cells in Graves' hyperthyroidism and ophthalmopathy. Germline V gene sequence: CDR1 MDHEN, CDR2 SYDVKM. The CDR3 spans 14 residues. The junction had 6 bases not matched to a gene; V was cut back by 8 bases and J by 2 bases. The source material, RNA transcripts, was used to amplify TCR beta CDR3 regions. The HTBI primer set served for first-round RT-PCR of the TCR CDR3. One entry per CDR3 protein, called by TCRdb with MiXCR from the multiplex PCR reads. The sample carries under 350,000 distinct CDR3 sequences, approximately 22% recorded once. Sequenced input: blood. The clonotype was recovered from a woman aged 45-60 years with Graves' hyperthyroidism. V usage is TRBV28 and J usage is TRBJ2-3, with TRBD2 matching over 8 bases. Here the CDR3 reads CASPGGANTDTQYF. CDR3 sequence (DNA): TGTGCCAGCCCGGGAGGGGCGAACACAGATACGCAGTATTTT.